The 25 T cell receptor beta chains below come from one sample, sequenced in a study of neurological immune-mediated disorders. TCRdb independently ran MiXCR on the 5' RACE reads; one entry per CDR3 protein. The table shows just under 20,000 distinct CDR3 sequences, with 6% to 8.5% occurring only once. The source material was CD8+ T cells from blood. The receptors stem from a woman under 40 with HTLV-1-associated myelopathy (HAM/TSP).

This clonotype was counted ten times or more. V usage is TRBV20-1 and J usage is TRBJ2-7; TRBD1 matches at 9 bases. Germline V lookup: CDR1 DFQATT, CDR2 SNEGSKA (reference sequence). The CDR3 totals 13 residues. The ends lost 6 bases at V and 5 bases at J; junction bases unmatched: 8. The CDR3 DNA is TGCAGTGCGAGGACAGGGGAATGGAACGAGCAGTACTTC. Translated, it gives CSARTGEWNEQYF.

This clonotype was seen at least ten times. The V and J genes are TRBV15 and TRBJ1-1; the D is unclear. The V end was cut by 0 bases, the J end by 1 base, with 12 bases between. Germline-derived CDR1 and CDR2 are LNHNV and YYDKDF (reference sequence). The CDR3 has 16 residues. The DNA for the CDR3 is TGTGCCACCAGCAGAGATCGAGCTCTTGAGAACACTGAAGCTTTCTTT. Translated, it gives CATSRDRALENTEAFF.

This clonotype was counted many times. V usage is TRBV20-1 and J usage is TRBJ1-6, with TRBD1 matching over 8 bases. The CDR3 covers 15 residues. The V gene end was trimmed by 5 bases and the J gene end by 6 bases; junction bases not matched to a gene: 9. In germline, CDR1 is DFQATT, CDR2 SNEGSKA (reference sequence). The CDR3 nucleotides are TGCAGTGCTTGGACAGGGCCCTCGGGTAATTCACCCCTCCACTTT. Translation: CSAWTGPSGNSPLHF.

This clonotype occurred many times. The rearrangement links TRBV20-1 to TRBJ2-7; 12 bases line up with TRBD2. Per the germline V gene, CDR1 is DFQATT and CDR2 is SNEGSKA (reference sequence). J was trimmed by 3 bases and V by 3 bases; bases with no gene match: 3. The CDR3 is 14 amino acids. CDR3 residues: CSASRTSGDYEQYF. CDR3 DNA: TGCAGTGCTAGTCGGACTAGCGGGGACTACGAGCAGTACTTC.

The V and J genes are TRBV20-1 and TRBJ2-1; a weak D match, TRBD2 (5 bases). Germline CDR1 DFQATT, CDR2 SNEGSKA (reference sequence). The CDR3 length is 13 residues. V gave up 2 bases and J gave up 14 bases, with 19 bases separating them. CDR3 residues: CSARRLGGNKKFF. The CDR3, as DNA: TGCAGTGCTAGAAGACTTGGAGGTAATAAGAAGTTCTTC.

The table lists this clonotype with many counts. This chain uses TRBV20-1 with TRBJ1-5, with D unresolved. The CDR3 extends over 17 amino acids. V gave up 5 bases and J gave up 2 bases, with 22 bases separating them. Germline assignment: CDR1 DFQATT and CDR2 SNEGSKA (reference sequence). CDR3 region: CSAPIGVGDYGNQPQHF. CDR3 coding DNA: TGCAGTGCTCCGATTGGGGTCGGGGATTACGGCAATCAGCCCCAGCATTTT.

This clonotype has at least ten counts. The chain has TRBV10-3 and TRBJ1-3; D remains ambiguous. Per the germline V gene, CDR1 is ENHRY and CDR2 is SYGVKD. The CDR3 loop spans 13 amino acids. Trimming pared 4 bases from V and 8 bases from J, leaving 12 bases between. Written as DNA, the CDR3 is TGTGCCATCAGTGGCGGGAGGGTCGACACCATATATTTT. It encodes CAISGGRVDTIYF.

This clonotype was detected ten times or more. The chain employs TRBV7-9 and TRBJ1-1, with 9 bases identical to TRBD1. From germline, CDR1 is SEHNR and CDR2 FQNEAQ (reference sequence). The junction had 5 bases not matched to a gene; V was cut back by 5 bases and J by 1 base. This CDR3 is built from 15 residues. The CDR3 bases are TGTGCCAGCAGCCCTAACAGGGGGCGGAACACTGAAGCTTTCTTT. This codes for CASSPNRGRNTEAFF.

Many counts were recorded for this clonotype. V gene TRBV11-2 combines with J gene TRBJ2-7; D is uncertain. This CDR3 has 14 amino acids. V lost 4 bases and J 3 bases, leaving 13 bases between the germline ends. Per the germline V gene, CDR1 is SGHAT and CDR2 is FQNNGV. This CDR3 is CASSSPKDNYEQYF. Written as DNA, the CDR3 is TGTGCCAGCAGCTCCCCAAAAGATAACTACGAGCAGTACTTC.

This clonotype was observed at least ten times. V and J are TRBV12-3 or TRBV12-4 and TRBJ2-3, with 10 bases aligning to TRBD2. This CDR3 spans 17 amino acids. The V segment lost 2 bases and the J segment 2 bases; nucleotides outside the gene matches: 7. This CDR3 is CASSLFPSGGATDTQYF. For the CDR3, the DNA is TGTGCCAGCAGTTTATTTCCTAGCGGGGGTGCCACAGATACGCAGTATTTT.

Ten or more counts support this clonotype. The CDR3 spells CSASLPAGNTEAFF. In nucleotides, the CDR3 is TGCAGTGCTAGTCTTCCGGCAGGGAACACTGAAGCTTTCTTT. The chain employs TRBV20-1 and TRBJ1-1; D gene uncertain. Trimming removed 3 bases at V and 1 base at J, with 12 bases between. Looked up from germline, CDR1 is DFQATT and CDR2 is SNEGSKA (reference sequence). The CDR3 has 14 amino acids.

This clonotype was seen at least ten times. The gene calls are TRBV7-9 and TRBJ2-7; D assignment may be TRBD1 or TRBD2 (6 bases each). Germline CDR1 is SEHNR and CDR2 is FQNEAQ (reference sequence). The CDR3 is made up of 16 amino acids. V was shortened by 6 bases and J by 0 bases, with 18 bases between the two germline ends. In DNA form, the CDR3 reads TGTGCCAGCAGAGCGACCGGGGGCCTGAGCTCCTACGAGCAGTACTTC. The encoded protein is CASRATGGLSSYEQYF.

By share, this clonotype ranks as medium-sized. This chain uses TRBV5-1 with TRBJ2-3; D unresolved. The CDR3 has 14 amino acids. Germline CDR1 reads SGHRS; CDR2 reads YFSETQ. V shed 5 bases and J shed 5 bases, with 15 bases lying between them. CDR3 bases: TGCGCCAGCAGTGGGTTAAGCTCGGAAGATACGCAGTATTTT. Translating gives CASSGLSSEDTQYF.

In its sample, this clonotype is medium-sized. The chain has TRBV7-9 and TRBJ2-4; the D is unclear. The CDR3 covers 14 residues. CDR1 and CDR2 (germline): SEHNR, FQNEAQ (reference sequence). The V end was cut by 4 bases, the J end by 4 bases, with 11 bases between. The DNA of the CDR3 is TGTGCCAGCAGCTCGTGGACGGAGAAAAACATTCAGTACTTC. Residues: CASSSWTEKNIQYF.

In this sample, this clonotype turned up many times. The CDR3 coding sequence is TGCAGTGCTAGTCCAACAGGGGGTGTTATGAACACTGAAGCTTTCTTT. This sequence encodes CSASPTGGVMNTEAFF. The V and J genes are TRBV20-1 and TRBJ1-1; 8 bases agree with TRBD1. The V gene end was trimmed by 3 bases and the J gene end by 0 bases; junction bases not matched to a gene: 9. CDR3 length: 16 residues. Germline-derived CDR1 and CDR2 are DFQATT and SNEGSKA (reference sequence).

The gene calls are TRBV7-6 and TRBJ2-2, with 9 positions matching TRBD2. J was trimmed by 7 bases and V by 6 bases; bases with no gene match: 15. CDR3 length: 17 residues. The germline V gene encodes CDR1 SGHVS and CDR2 FNYEAQ. The CDR3 DNA is TGTGCCAGCAGATCGTTCGGACTAGCGCTAGTTGGCGGGGAGCTGTTTTTT. Translating gives CASRSFGLALVGGELFF.

Only a few counts were recorded for this clonotype. The chain links TRBV11-3 to TRBJ2-2, with D possibly TRBD1 on 6 matching bases. This CDR3 is 13 amino acids long. Germline-derived CDR1 and CDR2 are SGHNT and YENEEA. Deletions cut 5 bases from V and 5 bases from J, with 9 bases between. CDR3 coding DNA: TGTGCCAGCAGCCCACAGGGTACCGGGGAGCTGTTTTTT. Translated, it gives CASSPQGTGELFF.

This clonotype was recorded many times. The rearrangement links TRBV13 to TRBJ2-3; 16 nucleotides agree with TRBD2. V shed 5 bases, J shed 5 bases, and the junction held 10 bases outside the gene matches. The CDR3 totals 18 residues. The germline V gene encodes CDR1 PRHDT and CDR2 FYEKMQ (reference sequence). The CDR3 coding sequence is TGTGCCAGCAGCGCGGACGGGACTAGCGGGGGGGTGGGAGATACGCAGTATTTT. Its protein product is CASSADGTSGGVGDTQYF. Complete variable domain (other parts from reference TRBV13 and TRBJ2-3): AAGVIQSPRHLIKEKRETATLKCYPIPRHDTVYWYQQGPGQDPQFLISFYEKMQSDKGSIPDRFSAQQFSDYHSELNMSSLELGDSALYFCASSADGTSGGVGDTQYFGPGTRLTVL.

This clonotype was detected many times. The chain employs TRBV2 and TRBJ1-5; D is uncertain. The CDR3 is 14 amino acids. V lost 7 bases and J lost 0, with 10 bases in between. CDR1 SNHLY and CDR2 FYNNEI come from the germline V gene. CDR3 sequence reads: CASKKDGSNQPQHF. For the CDR3, the DNA is TGTGCCAGCAAAAAGGACGGTAGCAATCAGCCCCAGCATTTT. Based on the CDR3 plus reference TRBV2 and TRBJ1-5, the full variable domain is EPEVTQTPSHQVTQMGQEVILRCVPISNHLYFYWYRQILGQKVEFLVSFYNNEISEKSEIFDDQFSVERPDGSNFTLKIRSTKLEDSAMYFCASKKDGSNQPQHFGDGTRLSIL.

This clonotype was seen many times. The chain joins TRBV24-1 to TRBJ1-1; D is possibly TRBD1 (5 bases). V was pared by 4 bases and J by 7 bases, with 12 bases between. Looked up from germline, CDR1 is KGHDR and CDR2 is SFDVKD. CDR3 size: 13 residues. The CDR3: CATSDLRGGEAFF. The CDR3 DNA sequence: TGTGCCACCAGTGACCTCCGGGGGGGTGAAGCTTTCTTT.

There are many counts of this clonotype. The J gene is TRBJ2-1, the V gene TRBV20-1; no reliable D call. CDR3 length: 11 residues. Germline CDR1 is DFQATT and CDR2 is SNEGSKA (reference sequence). The ends were cut back, 4 bases at V and 8 bases at J, with 9 bases in the middle. In DNA form, the CDR3 reads TGCAGTGCTATGACTGGGTATGAGCAGTTCTTC. Translation: CSAMTGYEQFF.

This clonotype was observed many times. The chain links TRBV10-2 to TRBJ2-5; maybe TRBD1 (5 bases). The CDR3 length is 14 residues. Germline V CDR1 and CDR2: WSHSY, SAAADI. V gave up 8 bases and J gave up 0 bases, with 13 bases separating them. The CDR3 sequence is CASLAKGYQETQYF. CDR3 nucleotide sequence: TGCGCCAGCTTGGCTAAGGGGTACCAAGAGACCCAGTACTTC.

This clonotype was recorded many times. This chain uses TRBV11-1 with TRBJ2-2; D uncertain. V lost 0 bases, J lost 3 bases, and 5 bases lay in between. Germline V lookup: CDR1 SGHAT, CDR2 FQDESV (reference sequence). The CDR3 loop spans 14 amino acids. CDR3 coding DNA: TGTGCCAGCAGCTTAGCCACGGACACCGGGGAGCTGTTTTTT. Amino acids: CASSLATDTGELFF.

This clonotype has a count of ten or more. The chain's CDR3 is CAIRDGQGKGPKKSSSYEQYF. The CDR3 DNA is TGTGCCATCAGAGATGGACAGGGGAAAGGTCCTAAAAAGTCGAGCTCCTACGAGCAGTACTTC. The chain employs TRBV10-3 and TRBJ2-7; TRBD1 agrees at 9 bases. CDR3 length: 21 amino acids. Germline CDR1 is ENHRY and CDR2 is SYGVKD. V was clipped by 6 bases and J by 0 bases; unmatched bases: 24.

This clonotype was counted many times. This chain connects TRBV7-8 to TRBJ2-1, with D tentatively TRBD2 (5 bases). Trimming left V 7 bases short and J 6 bases short, with 13 bases between. The CDR3 sequence is 13 residues long. Germline CDR1 reads SGHVS; CDR2 reads FQNEAQ. The CDR3 spells CASTMDWGNEQFF. The CDR3 region has the DNA TGTGCCAGCACCATGGACTGGGGCAATGAGCAGTTCTTC.